This section outlines one T cell receptor (beta chain) sequence together with its context. This sample was taken from a study of blood T cell repertoires in COVID-19. TCRdb keeps only in-frame clones here, not all; method: immunoSEQ multiplex PCR. The sample consists of approximately 440,000 clones, roughly nine tenths of them appearing once. Germline V gene sequence: CDR1 LNHDA, CDR2 SQIVND (reference sequence). The CDR3 runs 14 residues. The V gene lost 7 bases and the J gene lost 7 bases, with 19 bases spanning the gap. The cohort comprised adults aged roughly 18 to 100 years residing in about two dozen US areas. Cohort 3 recovery required two negative PCRs, clearance, or symptom resolution.

This TCR was recovered from a woman under 30 who had recovered from COVID-19. The genes are TRBV19 and TRBJ2-5, with a possible D match to TRBD2 (7 bases). The sample comprised PBMCs or T cells enriched from blood (not recorded which). CDR3 sequence reads: CASTSGGAGGTQYF. The CDR3 region has the DNA TGTGCCAGTACCTCGGGGGGCGCTGGGGGGACCCAGTACTTC.